These 21 T cell receptor beta chains were all obtained from the same sample, sequenced in a study of blood T cell repertoires in COVID-19. The table came from immunoSEQ multiplex PCR; TCRdb's copy has only in-frame clones and leaves some out. Of 120,000 or so clones listed, less than 85% are singletons. The sample was peripheral blood. These receptors all come from a human donor with acute or convalescent COVID-19. The donor label of this sample is uncertain.

The chain uses TRBV2 and TRBJ1-1, with D unresolved. The germline V gene has CDR1 SNHLY and CDR2 FYNNEI. CDR3 length: 16 residues. V was clipped by 7 bases and J by 2 bases, with 20 bases between them. For the CDR3, the DNA is TGTGCCAGCACCAGTGAGATAGGAAGAGGCAACACTGAAGCTTTCTTT. Its translation: CASTSEIGRGNTEAFF.

The chain couples TRBV24-1 to TRBJ2-1; 9 bases match TRBD2. With 3 bases clipped from V and 7 bases from J, the junction kept 21 bases outside the gene matches. The CDR3 runs 20 residues. Looked up from germline, CDR1 is KGHDR and CDR2 is SFDVKD. The CDR3 sequence: CATSDTWGGGALVGVNEQFF. The CDR3 DNA follows: TGTGCCACCAGTGATACCTGGGGCGGGGGGGCCCTTGTGGGAGTAAATGAGCAGTTCTTC.

In this sample, this clone turned up many times. The chain links TRBV7-2 to TRBJ2-4; D is possibly TRBD1 (6 bases). This CDR3 is built from 13 residues. Germline CDR1 SGHTA, CDR2 FQGNSA. V was pared by 1 base and J by 9 bases, with 10 bases between. CDR3 coding DNA: TGTGCCAGCAGCTTAGACAGGGTGGGCATTCAGTACTTC. Amino acid sequence: CASSLDRVGIQYF.

V is TRBV11-2 and J is TRBJ2-1; a weak D match, TRBD1 (5 bases). The CDR3 totals 17 residues. V was shortened by 6 bases and J by 4 bases, with 22 bases between the two germline ends. CDR1 and CDR2 from the germline V gene are SGHAT and FQNNGV. The CDR3: CASSFKLRSGRYNEQFF. CDR3 coding DNA: TGTGCCAGCAGTTTTAAGCTTAGGTCAGGGCGATACAATGAGCAGTTCTTC.

A single count supports this clone. The chain couples TRBV6-5 to TRBJ1-6, with no clear D. V shed 4 bases and J shed 10 bases, with 11 bases lying between them. CDR1 is MNHEY, CDR2 SVGAGI, per germline. There are 13 residues in the CDR3. This CDR3 reads CASSFNGESPLHF. CDR3 DNA: TGTGCCAGCAGTTTCAATGGGGAGTCACCCCTCCACTTT.

This chain uses TRBV7-8 with TRBJ2-1; no clear D gene. Trimming left V 0 bases short and J 8 bases short, with 11 bases between. This CDR3 spans 14 amino acids. Germline CDR1 is SGHVS and CDR2 is FQNEAQ. CDR3 sequence (DNA): TGTGCCAGCAGCTTAGCGGCCGCCCTGGATGAGCAGTTCTTC. It yields the protein CASSLAAALDEQFF.

The chain joins TRBV25-1 to TRBJ2-2, with D possibly TRBD1 on 5 matching bases. This CDR3 region has 16 residues. CDR1 is MGHDK and CDR2 is SYGVNS in the germline V gene. Trimming took 4 bases from V and 6 from J, leaving 18 bases between them. CDR3 residues: CASSAGKFGSPGELFF. The CDR3 DNA follows: TGTGCCAGCAGTGCAGGGAAATTTGGCAGCCCCGGGGAGCTGTTTTTT.

As to this clone: This specimen includes other DNA sequences encoding the same CDR3. This rearrangement joins TRBV2 to TRBJ1-4; no clear D. This CDR3 contains 14 residues. V dropped 1 base and J dropped 1 base, with 4 bases sitting between them. Per germline, CDR1 SNHLY and CDR2 FYNNEI. In nucleotides, the CDR3 is TGTGCCAGCAGTGAAGTCAGAACTAATGAAAAACTGTTTTTT. Translating gives CASSEVRTNEKLFF.

With respect to this clone: At one end, the junction sequence differs from germline, possibly due to a read error. The rearrangement joins TRBV12-5 to TRBJ2-1, with TRBD2 as a possible D gene (7 bases). CDR1 is LGHNT, CDR2 FRNRAP, per germline. The CDR3 consists of 16 residues. CDR3 bases: TGTGCTTGTGGGCCGTGGCTAGGGGGGGGGAGGGATGAGCAGTTCTTC. This encodes CACGPWLGGGRDEQFF.

This clone was observed a handful of times. The chain couples TRBV19 to TRBJ1-1; weak D call: TRBD1 (6 bases). This CDR3 comprises 14 residues. V was trimmed by 8 bases and J by 0 bases, leaving 13 bases between them. Per the germline V gene, CDR1 is LNHDA and CDR2 is SQIVND (reference sequence). As DNA, the CDR3 is TGTGCCAGTGCGGCGGGGGCCCTGAACACTGAAGCTTTCTTT. This sequence encodes CASAAGALNTEAFF.

In this sample, this clone turned up once. The V and J genes are TRBV10-3 and TRBJ2-7; D perhaps matches TRBD1 (6 bases). The CDR3 runs to 16 residues. V was shortened by 1 base and J by 0 bases, with 13 bases between the two germline ends. CDR1 is ENHRY and CDR2 is SYGVKD in the germline V gene. The CDR3 DNA is TGTGCCATCAGTGAGTTACCACAGGGATCCTCCTACGAGCAGTACTTC. It specifies CAISELPQGSSYEQYF.

This clone has at least ten counts. The chain joins TRBV27 to TRBJ1-5, with D maybe TRBD1 (6 bases). The CDR3 is 13 amino acids. V was cut by 10 bases and J by 4 bases, with 14 bases left in between. Germline V gives CDR1 MNHEY, CDR2 SMNVEV (reference sequence). The CDR3 region is CATPNRDNQPQHF. CDR3 sequence (DNA): TGTGCCACCCCTAACAGGGATAATCAGCCCCAGCATTTT.

V is TRBV3-1 (or the pseudogene TRBV3-2) and J is TRBJ2-2; TRBD2 matches at 7 bases. From germline, CDR1 is LGHDT and CDR2 YNNKEL (reference sequence). The CDR3 runs 15 residues. Trimming took 2 bases from V and 7 from J; bases not matched to a gene: 7. The CDR3 sequence: CASSQPRGGGGELFF. CDR3 in DNA: TGTGCCAGCAGCCAACCCCGCGGCGGGGGCGGGGAGCTGTTTTTT.

Notes on this clone: The germline gene is not matched at one end of the junction; a read error may be the cause. This chain joins TRBV7-2 and TRBJ2-7; possibly TRBD1 for D (6 bases). Germline V lookup: CDR1 SGHTA, CDR2 FQGNSA. The CDR3 is made up of 12 amino acids. The CDR3 DNA sequence: TGTGCCAGCGGACAAACAGGGTCGCAAGGTCAGTTC. Translated, it gives CASGQTGSQGQF.

The chain uses TRBV19 and TRBJ1-4, with a weak D call TRBD1 (6 bases). This CDR3 comprises 12 residues. Germline assignment: CDR1 LNHDA and CDR2 SQIVND (reference sequence). V lost 5 bases, J lost 7 bases, and 8 bases lay in between. Written as DNA, the CDR3 is TGTGCCAGTAGTGAAGGGGGTGAAAAACTGTTTTTT. Amino acid sequence: CASSEGGEKLFF.

This chain uses TRBV6-5 with TRBJ2-1; the match to TRBD1 covers 10 bases. V trimming: 7 bases; J trimming: 8 bases; junction bases outside the gene matches: 8. This CDR3 has 14 residues. Germline lookup yields CDR1 MNHEY and CDR2 SVGAGI. In DNA form, the CDR3 reads TGTGCCAGCACCCTGGACAGGGGGTACGATGAGCAGTTCTTC. It encodes CASTLDRGYDEQFF.

This chain links TRBV5-6 with TRBJ1-1; no definite D call. Germline CDR1 reads SGHDT; CDR2 reads YYEEEE. The CDR3 consists of 13 residues. The V gene lost 0 bases and the J gene lost 4 bases, with 7 bases spanning the gap. DNA of the CDR3: TGTGCCAGCAGCTTGGGCAGAGGCACTGAAGCTTTCTTT. Translation gives CASSLGRGTEAFF.

This clone turned up a few times. The V and J genes are TRBV7-9 and TRBJ2-5; D not certain. The V end lost 0 bases, the J end lost 5 bases, and 7 bases lay between the germline ends. Germline V gene sequence: CDR1 SEHNR, CDR2 FQNEAQ (reference sequence). The CDR3 loop spans 13 amino acids. CDR3 DNA sequence: TGTGCCAGCAGCTTAGCCCTTGCGGAGACCCAGTACTTC. Protein sequence: CASSLALAETQYF.

The rearrangement links TRBV24-1 to TRBJ2-1, with TRBD1 as a possible D gene (7 bases). V was shortened by 5 bases and J by 8 bases, with 18 bases between the two germline ends. CDR3 length equals 15 residues. Germline V CDR1 and CDR2: KGHDR, SFDVKD. This CDR3 reads CATSAARGVRDEQFF. The DNA for the CDR3 is TGTGCCACCAGTGCCGCCAGGGGGGTGAGAGATGAGCAGTTCTTC.

This chain joins TRBV6-5 and TRBJ1-1; TRBD1 agrees at 7 bases. Losses at the gene ends were 8 bases for V and 3 bases for J; bases not matched to a gene: 12. Germline V gene data show CDR1 as MNHEY and CDR2 as SVGAGI. This CDR3 region has 15 residues. The CDR3 DNA sequence: TGTGCCAGCCACCCAAACCAGGGGGGATACACTGAAGCTTTCTTT. Translated, it gives CASHPNQGGYTEAFF.

This chain joins TRBV24-1 and TRBJ2-2, with TRBD2 identical over 8 bases. This CDR3 is 17 amino acids long. Losses at the gene ends were 5 bases for V and 5 bases for J; bases not matched to a gene: 12. Looked up from germline, CDR1 is KGHDR and CDR2 is SFDVKD. The CDR3 DNA sequence: TGTGCCACCAGTGCGGGTGCGGGAGGTTGGCCTACCGGGGAGCTGTTTTTT. Encoded protein: CATSAGAGGWPTGELFF.